This T cell receptor (beta chain) stems from a study of blood T cell repertoires in COVID-19 (dated by TCRdb to about 2020). With regard to the full study: Samples covering the acute and convalescent phases of COVID-19 were provided by collaborators in the United States, Italy and Spain. The prospective study material was composed of cDNA or gDNA derived from T cells, B-cell-depleted T cells, or PBMCs. The dataset comprised deeply sampled blood TCRbeta repertoires from subjects exposed to, actively infected with, or recovered from COVID-19. The repertoires were released in a freely available public database intended as a resource for research on the immune response to SARS-CoV-2. Samples were obtained from the ongoing ImmuneRACE study (first 160 participants) and from roughly 1,300 subjects provided by 6 global collaborators. Nearly every sample came with metadata listing a de-identified subject ID, COVID-19 status, age in years and sex. Where available, HLA class I and class II types were taken from metadata supplied by the sample provider and were not determined by assay-based typing. Summary of the overall study and its limitations: The quantity of clinical and demographic metadata differed by source and by participant and was supplied without curation.

In regard to this clone: This clone's antigen is unknown. The input lacks base qualities; no much larger clone sits a single base away.

TCRbeta CDR3 regions were amplified from genomic DNA using the immunoSEQ Assay, a bias-controlled multiplex PCR. The authors processed their data as follows. The number of nucleated cells in each sample was estimated from the amplification of reference gene primers within the assay. Sequence reads were collapsed and filtered to measure the absolute abundance of every unique TCRbeta CDR3 rearrangement. For each sample, productive Simpson clonality was calculated as the square root of Simpson's diversity index over productive rearrangements. TCRdb mirrors the immuneACCESS table, restricted to in-frame sequences. Some clones are absent from its copies; in checked studies, under half trace to an unresolved V gene, and the reason for the others is unknown. V, J and clone size are those of that table, while D and trimming were read from the DNA. This sample has approximately 230,000 clones in its table, and around nine tenths of those were observed once. The top ten constitute about 1.3% of the sample.

The germline ends are 16 bases apart after V is trimmed by 4 bases and J by 7 bases. CDR1 and CDR2, looked up from the germline V gene, are SGHTA and FQGTGA. The cysteine opens and the phenylalanine closes a CDR3 of 15 amino acids. The retained sequence is limited to the CDR3, 45 bases, with the frame set at the first base. The collaborating institutions used their own protocols to collect whole blood in K2EDTA tubes. For TCRbeta analysis, collaborator samples were shipped as frozen whole blood, as isolated PBMCs, or as DNA extracted from either sample type. The material sequenced was peripheral blood. The source is a man of 80 years or more with acute or convalescent COVID-19. The chain is assembled from TRBV7-3 and TRBJ2-2, and perhaps TRBD1 as D gene, on 6 matching bases. The nucleotide sequence reads as follows: TGTGCCAGCAGCTCCAACCCACAGGGAATCGGGGAGCTGTTTTTT. Its coded protein is CASSSNPQGIGELFF. When the CDR3 is completed using the reference TRBV7-3 and TRBJ2-2 genes on either side, the full variable domain is GAGVSQTPSNKVTEKGKYVELRCDPISGHTALYWYRQSLGQGPEFLIYFQGTGAADDSGLPNDRFFAVRPEGSVSTLKIQRTERGDSAVYLCASSSNPQGIGELFFGEGSRLTVL.